Listed here are 27 T cell receptor beta chains from one sample, sequenced in a study of blood T cell repertoires in COVID-19. The table came from immunoSEQ multiplex PCR; TCRdb's copy has only in-frame clones and leaves some out. In the table there are about 240,000 clones, roughly 82% of which are singletons. Sequencing input: peripheral blood. All receptors derive from a woman in her 70s with acute or convalescent COVID-19.

This sequence joins TRBV5-1 and TRBJ2-5, with 9 nucleotides matching TRBD2. The CDR3 length is 14 residues. Germline values: CDR1 SGHRS, CDR2 YFSETQ. V shed 1 base, J shed 5 bases, and the junction held 3 bases outside the gene matches. In nucleotides, the CDR3 is TGCGCCAGCAGCTTGAAGACTAGCGGTGAGACCCAGTACTTC. Amino acids: CASSLKTSGETQYF. Drawing the rest from reference TRBV5-1 and TRBJ2-5, the complete variable domain is KAGVTQTPRYLIKTRGQQVTLSCSPISGHRSVSWYQQTPGQGLQFLFEYFSETQRNKGNFPGRFSGRQFSNSRSEMNVSTLELGDSALYLCASSLKTSGETQYFGPGTRLLVL.

The V and J genes are TRBV9 and TRBJ2-7; 9 positions agree with TRBD2. Germline lookup yields CDR1 SGDLS and CDR2 YYNGEE. V gave up 4 bases and J gave up 0 bases; unmatched junction bases: 8. The CDR3 runs to 16 residues. DNA of the CDR3: TGTGCCAGCAGCCCGGGAGCGGGGGGCCACTCCTACGAGCAGTACTTC. Its protein product is CASSPGAGGHSYEQYF.

This rearrangement joins TRBV11-2 to TRBJ1-6; D is ambiguous. The CDR3 is 15 amino acids. Germline CDR1 is SGHAT and CDR2 is FQNNGV. Deletions cut 6 bases from V and 4 bases from J, with 13 bases between. In DNA form, the CDR3 reads TGTGCCAGCAGGCGGCCGGGGAGATATAATTCACCCCTCCACTTT. This encodes CASRRPGRYNSPLHF.

The rearrangement uses TRBV2 and TRBJ1-1, with D perhaps matching TRBD1 (5 bases). The CDR3 loop spans 15 amino acids. The germline V gene has CDR1 SNHLY and CDR2 FYNNEI. Trimming took off 11 bases at V and 1 base at J, with 20 bases between the two ends. The chain's CDR3 is CAQTYHPTANTEAFF. The CDR3 nucleotides are TGTGCCCAGACGTATCACCCGACAGCGAACACTGAAGCTTTCTTT.

V gene TRBV12-3 or TRBV12-4 combines with J gene TRBJ1-2; the D is unclear. Trimming removed 2 bases at V and 5 bases at J, with 6 bases between. This CDR3 contains 12 residues. The CDR3 is CASSLSLYGYTF. The CDR3, as DNA: TGTGCCAGCAGTTTAAGCCTTTATGGCTACACCTTC.

This chain links TRBV7-2 with TRBJ2-2; D is perhaps TRBD1 (6 bases). V was pared by 5 bases and J by 5 bases, with 15 bases between. This CDR3 spans 15 amino acids. Germline assignment: CDR1 SGHTA and CDR2 FQGNSA. This chain's CDR3 is CASSPQGTITGELFF. The CDR3 DNA reads as TGTGCCAGCAGCCCACAGGGTACGATTACCGGGGAGCTGTTTTTT. The variable domain in full, completed from reference TRBV7-2 and TRBJ2-2, reads GAGVSQSPSNKVTEKGKDVELRCDPISGHTALYWYRQSLGQGLEFLIYFQGNSAPDKSGLPSDRFSAERTGGSVSTLTIQRTQQEDSAVYLCASSPQGTITGELFFGEGSRLTVL.

The V call is TRBV11-2, the J call TRBJ1-3; D uncertain. The CDR3 loop spans 15 amino acids. V lost 5 bases and J lost 3, with 14 bases in between. Germline loops: CDR1 SGHAT, CDR2 FQNNGV. CDR3 protein: CASSPPGGIGNTIYF. Here the CDR3 DNA reads TGTGCCAGCAGCCCTCCCGGTGGTATTGGAAACACCATATATTTT.

The chain links TRBV24-1 to TRBJ1-1, with 11 bases matching TRBD1. Germline values: CDR1 KGHDR, CDR2 SFDVKD. The CDR3 is made up of 15 amino acids. J was trimmed by 3 bases and V by 4 bases; bases with no gene match: 3. In DNA, the CDR3 is TGTGCCACCAGTGACAGGGGACAGGGGGACACTGAAGCTTTCTTT. It encodes CATSDRGQGDTEAFF.

The CDR3 region is CASSGTTNYGYTF. In DNA, the CDR3 is TGTGCCAGCAGTGGGACAACTAACTATGGCTACACCTTC. The V and J genes are TRBV25-1 and TRBJ1-2, with a possible D match to TRBD1 (5 bases). The CDR3 is 13 amino acids. Germline CDR1 and CDR2: MGHDK and SYGVNS. V was cut by 4 bases and J by 0 bases, with 6 bases left in between.

This chain uses TRBV7-6 with TRBJ2-3; TRBD2 aligns across 12 bases. J was trimmed by 2 bases and V by 4 bases; bases with no gene match: 7. CDR1 and CDR2 from the germline V gene are SGHVS and FNYEAQ. The CDR3 covers 17 residues. CDR3 residues: CASSSLGLAGNTDTQYF. CDR3 in DNA: TGTGCCAGCAGCTCCCTGGGACTAGCGGGTAACACAGATACGCAGTATTTT.

This clone was seen only a few times. The J gene is TRBJ1-5, the V gene TRBV10-2; TRBD1 matches 7 bases. The V gene end was trimmed by 4 bases and the J gene end by 12 bases; junction bases not matched to a gene: 9. CDR1 WSHSY and CDR2 SAAADI come from the germline V gene. This CDR3 is built from 13 residues. The CDR3 bases are TGCGCCAGCAGTGGACTCCGGAGGGACAGCCAGCATTTT. It specifies CASSGLRRDSQHF.

The genes are TRBV28 and TRBJ2-2; 8 bases match TRBD1. CDR1 and CDR2 (germline): MDHEN, SYDVKM. The CDR3 is made up of 14 amino acids. J gave up 5 bases and V 7 bases, and 6 bases lay outside the gene matches. The CDR3 protein is CASKDRGKTGELFF. In DNA form, the CDR3 reads TGTGCCAGCAAAGACAGGGGAAAAACCGGGGAGCTGTTTTTT.

This chain connects TRBV6-4 to TRBJ1-6; 7 nucleotides agree with TRBD1. Germline V CDR1 and CDR2: MRHNA, SNTAGT. J was trimmed by 8 bases and V by 0 bases; bases with no gene match: 4. CDR3 size: 15 residues. CDR3 protein: CASSDSSDRDSPLHF. The CDR3 DNA reads as TGTGCCAGCAGTGACTCGAGTGACAGGGATTCACCCCTCCACTTT.

The gene calls are TRBV14 and TRBJ1-1; D is perhaps TRBD1 (6 bases). The CDR3 runs to 13 residues. CDR1 and CDR2 from the germline V gene are SGHDN and FVKESK. The V end was cut by 4 bases, the J end by 10 bases, with 16 bases between. The CDR3 sequence: CASSRTGIGGAFF. As DNA, the CDR3 is TGTGCCAGCAGCCGAACAGGGATTGGTGGAGCTTTCTTT.

This chain connects TRBV18 to TRBJ1-1; TRBD1 aligns across 7 bases. Germline values: CDR1 KGHSH, CDR2 LQKENI. This CDR3 has 14 amino acids. The trim removed 2 bases at V and 5 bases at J, leaving 5 bases unmatched. CDR3 bases: TGTGCCAGCTCACCAAACCCCAGGGGGACTGAAGCTTTCTTT. Translating it yields CASSPNPRGTEAFF.

This chain links TRBV5-6 with TRBJ2-3; D remains unclear. The CDR3 has 15 amino acids. Germline V gene lookup returns CDR1 SGHDT and CDR2 YYEEEE. V gave up 0 bases and J gave up 0 bases, with 8 bases separating them. CDR3 protein: CASSLEPISTDTQYF. Here the CDR3 DNA reads TGTGCCAGCAGCTTGGAGCCGATAAGCACAGATACGCAGTATTTT.

The rearrangement joins TRBV3-1 (or the pseudogene TRBV3-2) to TRBJ1-2; D possibly corresponds to TRBD1 (5 bases). CDR1 and CDR2 from the germline V gene are LGHDT and YNNKEL (reference sequence). The CDR3 sequence is 13 residues long. Trimming shortened V by 1 base and J by 6 bases, and 9 bases separated the two germline ends. The CDR3 DNA follows: TGTGCCAGCAGCCAAGCGTGGGGGGATGGCTACACCTTC. Its protein is CASSQAWGDGYTF.

The chain is built from TRBV19 and TRBJ2-7, with 10 positions matching TRBD1. This CDR3 comprises 16 residues. Germline CDR1 LNHDA, CDR2 SQIVND (reference sequence). Trimming removed 5 bases from V and 2 bases from J; junction bases left unmatched: 9. CDR3 in amino acids: CASSPKPGQGPYEQYF. Written as DNA, the CDR3 is TGTGCCAGTAGTCCCAAACCGGGACAGGGGCCCTACGAGCAGTACTTC. Using reference TRBV19 and TRBJ2-7 for the parts outside the CDR3, the full variable domain is DGGITQSPKYLFRKEGQNVTLSCEQNLNHDAMYWYRQDPGQGLRLIYYSQIVNDFQKGDIAEGYSVSREKKESFPLTVTSAQKNPTAFYLCASSPKPGQGPYEQYFGPGTRLTVT.

The rearrangement links TRBV4-1 to TRBJ1-1; D is ambiguous. Trimming cost V 4 bases and J 2 bases, with 20 bases left between them. This CDR3 region has 17 residues. Germline V gene data show CDR1 as MGHRA and CDR2 as YSYEKL. CDR3 sequence (DNA): TGCGCCAGCAGCCCCCAACTCAGGCAGAAGATTAACACTGAAGCTTTCTTT. Amino acid sequence: CASSPQLRQKINTEAFF.

The rearrangement links TRBV12-3 or TRBV12-4 to TRBJ1-5; D unclear. V gave up 6 bases and J gave up 8 bases, with 14 bases separating them. The CDR3 has 13 amino acids. CDR3 in DNA: TGTGCCAGCAGCCCAACTCGCTACGAGCCCCAGCATTTT. Translating gives CASSPTRYEPQHF.

The chain links TRBV7-2 to TRBJ1-3; D uncertain. Trimming cost V 4 bases and J 5 bases, with 9 bases left between them. The CDR3 totals 13 residues. CDR1 is SGHTA and CDR2 is FQGNSA in the germline V gene. Here the CDR3 DNA reads TGTGCCAGCAGCTCTCACGGGAGAAACACCATATATTTT. The encoded protein is CASSSHGRNTIYF.

This chain's CDR3 is CASSSAGLGETQYF. For the CDR3, the DNA is TGTGCCAGCAGTTCGGCAGGTCTGGGAGAGACCCAGTACTTC. J is TRBJ2-5 and V is TRBV27, with unresolved D. Germline loops: CDR1 MNHEY, CDR2 SMNVEV (reference sequence). This CDR3 is 14 amino acids long. V shed 4 bases and J shed 4 bases, with 13 bases lying between them.

The chain carries TRBV5-1 and TRBJ2-2, with D maybe TRBD1 (6 bases). CDR1 SGHRS and CDR2 YFSETQ come from the germline V gene. V was pared by 5 bases and J by 1 base, with 15 bases between. The length of the CDR3 is 16 residues. As DNA, the CDR3 is TGCGCCAGCAGTCCGGGCAGGGGATTGAACACCGGGGAGCTGTTTTTT. Encoded protein: CASSPGRGLNTGELFF.

The chain couples TRBV6-4 to TRBJ2-2; TRBD1 might be the D (5 bases). The CDR3 contains 15 residues. Germline V gene lookup returns CDR1 MRHNA and CDR2 SNTAGT. V gave up 6 bases and J gave up 4 bases, with 15 bases separating them. The CDR3 coding sequence is TGTGCCAGCAGCCCCGACAGTGGCTCCACCGGGGAGCTGTTTTTT. This gives the protein CASSPDSGSTGELFF.

This chain connects TRBV6-2 or TRBV6-3 to TRBJ1-3; D uncertain. Germline loops: CDR1 MNHEY, CDR2 SVGEGT. The ends were cut back, 6 bases at V and 4 bases at J, with 10 bases in the middle. The CDR3 is 13 amino acids. The CDR3 spells CASSPYYGNTIYF. For the CDR3, the DNA is TGTGCCAGCAGCCCCTATTACGGAAACACCATATATTTT.

The chain has TRBV11-2 and TRBJ1-6, with D perhaps TRBD1 (6 bases). There are 15 residues in the CDR3. V lost 6 bases and J 6 bases, leaving 15 bases between the germline ends. Germline CDR1 reads SGHAT; CDR2 reads FQNNGV. CDR3 residues: CASRYQGTGNSPLHF. The DNA for the CDR3 is TGTGCCAGCAGGTATCAGGGGACGGGTAATTCACCCCTCCACTTT.

The chain combines TRBV2 with TRBJ2-5; TRBD2 agrees at 13 bases. The CDR3 runs to 13 residues. Trimming removed 7 bases from V and 8 bases from J; junction bases left unmatched: 4. CDR1 is SNHLY, CDR2 FYNNEI, per germline. The CDR3: CASTRTSGGTQYF. CDR3 DNA sequence: TGTGCCAGCACCAGGACTAGCGGGGGCACCCAGTACTTC.